This T cell receptor beta chain appears in the sequencing data of a study of T cell responses to AZD1222 COVID-19 vaccine. The study's findings and limits: Sampling that yielded the repertoires occurred only after the peak T cell response. Epitopes outside B.1.351 and B.1.1.7 mutated regions reportedly drew nearly half of spike TCRs. Seropositivity was recorded at baseline in only a handful of AZD1222 recipients. Donor demographics were predominantly white British with a female majority; clonal diversity may be underestimated.

V lost 4 bases, J lost 3 bases, and 16 bases lay in between. The CDR3 contains 15 residues. The germline V gene encodes CDR1 SGDLS and CDR2 YYNGEE. This clone was seen only a few times. Its antigen is unknown. TCRdb's copy holds only in-frame clones and misses some; the assay was immunoSEQ multiplex PCR. There are 65,000 to 90,000 clones in the sample; 87% occur only once, and under 1.5% lies in the top ten. The clonotype originates from an adult who received the AZD1222 COVID-19 vaccine. Specimen: peripheral blood, collected 28 days after the second AZD1222 dose. V usage is TRBV9 and J usage is TRBJ1-1; D gene ambiguous. The CDR3 sequence: CASSPLLNLHTEAFF. Here the CDR3 DNA reads TGTGCCAGCAGCCCCCTCTTAAACCTGCACACTGAAGCTTTCTTT.